This T cell receptor beta chain was recovered during a study of CD8 T cell repertoires and HIV-1 epitope variants. Background on the study: Epitopes were three Gag families plus Nef HW9 and YT9. IL-2, IL-7 and IL-15 were added on days 3 and 7 of approximately 10-day cultures.

J lost 4 bases, V lost 4 bases, and 8 bases had no gene match. This CDR3 contains 16 residues. Germline CDR1 reads MDHEN; CDR2 reads SYDVKM. Turning to this clone: As yet, its antigen is unknown.

Sequencing of TCR beta CDR3 used immunoSEQ survey depth. Clones were sequenced by immunoSEQ multiplex PCR, and TCRdb holds only the in-frame ones, with some missing. Of 5,000 to 6,000 clones in the sample, about 65% were seen once. The chain carries TRBV28 and TRBJ2-3; 10 nucleotides agree with TRBD1. The TCR was taken from a male donor with HIV. The sample comprised cultured CD8+ T cells derived from PBMCs. The CDR3 region has the DNA TGTGCCAGCAGTTCACAAGACAGGGGGCGAGCAGATACGCAGTATTTT. It is translated as CASSSQDRGRADTQYF.